Included here is one TCR beta chain sequence, with context. Clinical history as reported by participants underpinned cohort assignment. The data stem from a study of blood T cell repertoires in COVID-19. Turning to the study itself: Acute and convalescent COVID-19 specimens originated in the United States, Italy and Spain.

Original analysis: Reference gene primer amplification gave estimated nucleated cell counts. Assay: immunoSEQ multiplex PCR; the TCRdb copy retains only in-frame clones and omits some. V and J calls and clone size are as listed in that table; D and trimming were resolved from the DNA. Among about 150,000 clones listed, approximately 84% were seen once. The sequence derives from a woman aged 50 to 60 with acute COVID-19. Source material: PBMCs or T cells enriched from blood (not recorded which).

The CDR3 DNA follows: TGCGCCAGCAGTGAAAGAATGAATATGACTAGCCCTTTCGACGATACGCAGTATTTT. Protein sequence: CASSERMNMTSPFDDTQYF. This chain links TRBV10-1 with TRBJ2-3; the match to TRBD2 covers 7 bases. The germline V gene encodes CDR1 WNHNN and CDR2 SYGVQD (reference sequence). V lost 3 bases, J lost 6 bases, and 21 bases stayed unmatched. CDR3 length: 19 residues.